This TCR beta chain was documented in a study of cytomegalovirus exposure and HLA in healthy donors. Germline CDR1 and CDR2: SGDLS and YYNGEE. The CDR3 is 14 amino acids. V was trimmed by 3 bases and J by 5 bases, leaving 14 bases between them. Sequencing used immunoSEQ multiplex PCR; TCRdb keeps in-frame clones, though not all of them. The sample lists some 60,000 clones, 94% seen once, with approximately 4.5% in the top ten. The donors were members of the validation cohort comprising 120 subjects, separate from the approximately 630-subject first cohort. A note on this clone: Antigen: not known.

Study-level findings and limits: Most TCR sequences were uncommon, yet certain public TCRs appeared in many donors. Both high specificity and high sensitivity reportedly marked the classifier's diagnosis of cytomegalovirus status.

The clonotype comes from a man in his late teens or twenties in good health and CMV-seropositive. Input material: PBMCs. The V and J genes are TRBV9 and TRBJ2-5; no firm D call. The CDR3 loop reads CASSASLERETQYF. Here the CDR3 DNA reads TGTGCCAGCAGCGCTTCCTTAGAGAGGGAGACCCAGTACTTC.